This paragraph covers one T cell receptor beta chain sequence. Under the authors' procedure: Estimation of nucleated cell counts relied on the amplification of reference gene primers. Assay used: immunoSEQ multiplex PCR; TCRdb lists only in-frame clones, some missing. V and J calls and clone size follow that table, whereas D and trimming were derived from the DNA. In the table there are 100,000 to 140,000 clones, 88% of which are singletons. The data were taken from a study of blood T cell repertoires in COVID-19. About the study: Italy, Spain and the United States were the sources of the convalescent and acute COVID-19 samples. Sources were T cells, B-cell-depleted T cells, or PBMCs; the material itself was cDNA or gDNA.

Trimming removed 1 base at V and 6 bases at J, with 14 bases between. The CDR3 runs to 14 residues. Germline V gene lookup returns CDR1 SGHRS and CDR2 YFSETQ. The sequencing input was peripheral blood. The rearrangement links TRBV5-1 to TRBJ2-7; perhaps TRBD1 as D (6 bases). The origin of this receptor is a man between 50 and 59 years old with active or convalescent COVID-19. The DNA of the CDR3 is TGCGCCAGCAGCTTGTACAGGGAGTACAGCGAGCAGTACTTC. Its translation: CASSLYREYSEQYF.